Shown below are 10 T cell receptor beta chains from a single sample sequenced in a study of OX40 agonist ivuxolimab in advanced cancers. Produced via immunoSEQ multiplex PCR; TCRdb's table is partial and in-frame only. The profile covers over 60,000 clones, with 94% appearing a single time and 15% to 19% taken by the ten largest. The source material was CD4+ or CD8+ T cells sorted from blood, sampled in a trial of the OX40 agonist ivuxolimab. The receptors were sampled from an adult with an advanced solid tumor such as melanoma, head and neck, liver or kidney cancer.

This chain links TRBV27 with TRBJ1-2, with TRBD1 matching over 7 bases. Losses at the gene ends were 5 bases for V and 4 bases for J; bases not matched to a gene: 7. The CDR3 length is 14 residues. CDR1 and CDR2 from the germline V gene are MNHEY and SMNVEV (reference sequence). CDR3 loop: CASSATGIFYGYTF. As DNA, the CDR3 is TGTGCCAGCAGTGCGACAGGGATATTCTATGGCTACACCTTC.

The chain employs TRBV13 and TRBJ2-7; 7 nucleotides line up with TRBD2. The CDR3 loop spans 14 amino acids. CDR1 PRHDT and CDR2 FYEKMQ come from the germline V gene (reference sequence). The V gene end was trimmed by 4 bases and the J gene end by 12 bases; junction bases not matched to a gene: 15. The CDR3 DNA follows: TGTGCCAGCAGCTCCCGGGGAGGGCGCCCAGGGCGGTACTTC. This translates into CASSSRGGRPGRYF. Variable domain in full (rest from reference TRBV13 and TRBJ2-7): AAGVIQSPRHLIKEKRETATLKCYPIPRHDTVYWYQQGPGQDPQFLISFYEKMQSDKGSIPDRFSAQQFSDYHSELNMSSLELGDSALYFCASSSRGGRPGRYFGPGTRLTVT.

The V and J genes are TRBV14 and TRBJ2-7, with D perhaps matching TRBD1 (5 bases). Germline lookup yields CDR1 SGHDN and CDR2 FVKESK. Between the trimmed V and J ends, which lost 6 bases and 2 bases, there was a span of 14 bases. The CDR3 runs 14 residues. This CDR3 is CASSPRQRAYEQYF. In DNA form, the CDR3 reads TGTGCCAGCAGTCCCCGACAGCGCGCCTACGAGCAGTACTTC.

The chain joins TRBV9 to TRBJ2-5; a possible D gene is TRBD1 (6 bases). V lost 0 bases and J 5 bases, leaving 11 bases between the germline ends. The germline CDR1 and CDR2 sequences are SGDLS and YYNGEE. The CDR3 spans 14 residues. The CDR3 coding sequence is TGTGCCAGCAGCGTAGCTGCAGGGGAGGAGACCCAGTACTTC. Residues: CASSVAAGEETQYF.

This sequence joins TRBV5-6 and TRBJ1-5, with TRBD1 as a possible D gene (6 bases). The germline V gene encodes CDR1 SGHDT and CDR2 YYEEEE. This CDR3 spans 15 amino acids. Trimming removed 2 bases from V and 1 base from J, with 10 bases in between. For the CDR3, the DNA is TGTGCCAGCAGCTTCGGTCAGGGGAGCAATCAGCCCCAGCATTTT. Protein product: CASSFGQGSNQPQHF.

The rearrangement joins TRBV4-3 to TRBJ2-1; unclear D gene. V lost 0 bases, J lost 9 bases, and 12 bases lay in between. CDR1 and CDR2 from the germline V gene are LGHNA and YSLEER. This CDR3 has 14 amino acids. CDR3 protein: CASSQDSSSSEQFF. In nucleotides, the CDR3 is TGCGCCAGCAGCCAAGATTCCAGTTCCAGTGAGCAGTTCTTC.

This chain joins TRBV9 and TRBJ1-1; 7 bases match TRBD1. This CDR3 has 15 amino acids. V shed 3 bases and J 1 base; nucleotides not matched to a gene: 6. Germline-derived CDR1 and CDR2 are SGDLS and YYNGEE. The CDR3 DNA reads as TGTGCCAGCAGCGCAAAGGGACAGTCGAACACTGAAGCTTTCTTT. It yields the protein CASSAKGQSNTEAFF.

The CDR3 loop reads CAWSVWVTPGLAVNEQFF. CDR3 nucleotide sequence: TGTGCCTGGAGTGTATGGGTGACCCCGGGACTAGCTGTAAACGAGCAGTTCTTC. The chain employs TRBV30 and TRBJ2-1; 9 positions agree with TRBD2. Germline CDR1 GTSNPN, CDR2 SVGIG (reference sequence). V lost 0 bases, J lost 10 bases, and 19 bases stayed unmatched. CDR3 size: 18 residues.

The gene calls are TRBV7-2 and TRBJ2-7, with 12 bases fitting TRBD2. Germline-derived CDR1 and CDR2 are SGHTA and FQGNSA. CDR3 length: 15 amino acids. The ends lost 5 bases at V and 2 bases at J; junction bases unmatched: 4. CDR3 in amino acids: CASSTLAGGPYEQYF. For the CDR3, the DNA is TGTGCCAGCAGCACTCTAGCGGGGGGGCCCTACGAGCAGTACTTC.

V usage is TRBV4-3 and J usage is TRBJ1-1, with D possibly TRBD1 on 6 matching bases. The CDR3 is 17 residues long. Trimming removed 0 bases at V and 0 bases at J, with 14 bases between. Germline V gene sequence: CDR1 LGHNA, CDR2 YSLEER. CDR3 sequence reads: CASSQDLQTGVNTEAFF. The CDR3 nucleotides read TGCGCCAGCAGCCAAGACCTTCAGACAGGAGTGAACACTGAAGCTTTCTTT.